The 20 T cell receptor beta chains given below trace back to one sample, sequenced in a study of OX40 agonist ivuxolimab in advanced cancers. Produced via immunoSEQ multiplex PCR; TCRdb's table is partial and in-frame only. This sample has 60,000 or so clones; approximately 88% occur once, and the top ten carry over 8.5%. The specimen comprised CD4+ or CD8+ T cells sorted from blood, sampled in a trial of the OX40 agonist ivuxolimab. The receptors were gathered from an adult with an advanced solid tumor such as melanoma, head and neck, liver or kidney cancer.

The chain has TRBV28 and TRBJ1-1; D gene ambiguous. V was trimmed by 0 bases and J by 10 bases, leaving 15 bases between them. Looked up from germline, CDR1 is MDHEN and CDR2 is SYDVKM. This CDR3 comprises 14 residues. CDR3 loop: CASSLWGSLEGAFF. DNA for the CDR3: TGTGCCAGCAGTTTATGGGGGTCGCTGGAGGGAGCTTTCTTT. The full variable domain, rest sourced from reference TRBV28 and TRBJ1-1, is DVKVTQSSRYLVKRTGEKVFLECVQDMDHENMFWYRQDPGLGLRLIYFSYDVKMKEKGDIPEGYSVSREKKERFSLILESASTNQTSMYLCASSLWGSLEGAFFGQGTRLTVV.

The rearrangement uses TRBV11-3 and TRBJ2-2; D is unclear. V lost 5 bases, J lost 2 bases, and 6 bases lay in between. This CDR3 comprises 13 residues. Per germline, CDR1 SGHNT and CDR2 YENEEA. The CDR3 region is CASSDPNTGELFF. Written as DNA, the CDR3 is TGTGCCAGCAGCGATCCCAACACCGGGGAGCTGTTTTTT.

The chain carries TRBV27 and TRBJ2-7; TRBD2 matches 11 bases. Germline CDR1 and CDR2: MNHEY and SMNVEV (reference sequence). J was trimmed by 6 bases and V by 7 bases; bases with no gene match: 8. This CDR3 has 14 residues. CDR3 amino acids: CASKLAGGPIEQYF. Written as DNA, the CDR3 is TGTGCCAGCAAATTAGCGGGAGGGCCAATCGAGCAGTACTTC.

Here the CDR3 reads CASSDLTYEQYF. The CDR3 nucleotides read TGTGCCAGTAGTGACTTAACCTACGAGCAGTACTTC. The chain has TRBV19 and TRBJ2-7; D not resolved. Germline CDR1 reads LNHDA; CDR2 reads SQIVND (reference sequence). The V end was cut by 5 bases, the J end by 2 bases, with 7 bases between. The length of the CDR3 is 12 residues. Filled out from reference TRBV19 and TRBJ2-7, the complete variable domain reads DGGITQSPKYLFRKEGQNVTLSCEQNLNHDAMYWYRQDPGQGLRLIYYSQIVNDFQKGDIAEGYSVSREKKESFPLTVTSAQKNPTAFYLCASSDLTYEQYFGPGTRLTVT.

The chain joins TRBV7-9 to TRBJ1-1; TRBD1 matches at 12 bases. After removal of 5 bases from V and 3 bases from J, the junction contained 13 bases not matched to a gene. The germline CDR1 and CDR2 sequences are SEHNR and FQNEAQ (reference sequence). The CDR3 covers 18 residues. CDR3 protein: CASSVDLGQGARDTEAFF. As DNA, the CDR3 is TGTGCCAGCAGCGTGGACCTGGGACAGGGGGCAAGGGACACTGAAGCTTTCTTT.

This clone was seen only once. The CDR3 reads CASWQGHTNTGELFF. The CDR3 DNA reads as TGTGCCAGTTGGCAGGGACACACTAACACCGGGGAGCTGTTTTTT. This rearrangement joins TRBV19 to TRBJ2-2; TRBD1 might be the D (6 bases). Germline values: CDR1 LNHDA, CDR2 SQIVND (reference sequence). This CDR3 has 15 amino acids. The V and J ends lost 8 bases and 2 bases respectively, with 15 bases between them.

With respect to this clone: Other DNA sequences in the sample encode the same CDR3. The rearrangement joins TRBV9 to TRBJ2-3; D call uncertain. This CDR3 has 11 amino acids. Trimming cost V 0 bases and J 4 bases, with 0 bases left between them. Germline values: CDR1 SGDLS, CDR2 YYNGEE. CDR3 nucleotides: TGTGCCAGCAGCGTAGCAGATACGCAGTATTTT. It is translated as CASSVADTQYF. The whole variable domain, filled in from reference TRBV9 and TRBJ2-3, reads DSGVTQTPKHLITATGQRVTLRCSPRSGDLSVYWYQQSLDQGLQFLIQYYNGEERAKGNILERFSAQQFPDLHSELNLSSLELGDSALYFCASSVADTQYFGPGTRLTVL.

The chain has TRBV9 and TRBJ2-1; 9 positions agree with TRBD1. Germline V lookup: CDR1 SGDLS, CDR2 YYNGEE. The ends lost 4 bases at V and 9 bases at J; junction bases unmatched: 11. The CDR3 runs to 15 residues. In DNA form, the CDR3 reads TGTGCCAGCAGCACCGGACAGGGGATTGGGCTTGAGCAGTTCTTC. It codes for CASSTGQGIGLEQFF.

This chain connects TRBV9 to TRBJ1-1, with 7 bases matching TRBD1. The CDR3 has 14 residues. Unmatched junction bases numbered 7, after V lost 3 bases and J lost 5 bases. Germline CDR1 reads SGDLS; CDR2 reads YYNGEE. The CDR3 sequence is CASSGQGTATEAFF. Here the CDR3 DNA reads TGTGCCAGCAGCGGACAGGGTACAGCTACTGAAGCTTTCTTT.

CDR3 DNA sequence: TGTGCCAGCAGACTACAGGGGAATTGGAATCAGCCCCAGCATTTT. Its translation is CASRLQGNWNQPQHF. The V call is TRBV5-6, the J call TRBJ1-5; the match to TRBD1 covers 7 bases. Trimming at V came to 5 bases and at J to 4 bases, leaving 9 bases not matched to a gene. The CDR3 runs to 15 residues. Germline CDR1 SGHDT, CDR2 YYEEEE. Complete variable domain (other parts from reference TRBV5-6 and TRBJ1-5): DAGVTQSPTHLIKTRGQQVTLRCSPKSGHDTVSWYQQALGQGPQFIFQYYEEEERQRGNFPDRFSGHQFPNYSSELNVNALLLGDSALYLCASRLQGNWNQPQHFGDGTRLSIL.

V usage is TRBV23-1 and J usage is TRBJ1-2; a weak D match, TRBD1 (5 bases). TRBV23-1 falls under the ORF class, with uncertain function. V shed 0 bases and J shed 4 bases, with 12 bases lying between them. The CDR3 spans 15 residues. DNA for the CDR3: TGCGCCAGCAGTCAATCCAAGACAGCCACCTATGGCTACACCTTC. Translated: CASSQSKTATYGYTF.

The CDR3 region has the DNA TGCGCCAGCAGCCAGACAGGAGGCTCACCCCTCCACTTT. The encoded protein is CASSQTGGSPLHF. The J gene is TRBJ1-6, the V gene TRBV4-1, with D possibly matching TRBD1 (6 bases). Germline CDR1 is MGHRA and CDR2 is YSYEKL. The CDR3 totals 13 residues. V shed 3 bases and J shed 10 bases, with 10 bases lying between them.

Only one count was recorded for this clone. The rearrangement links TRBV9 to TRBJ1-3, with D hard to call. V was trimmed by 3 bases and J by 4 bases, leaving 14 bases between them. The germline V gene has CDR1 SGDLS and CDR2 YYNGEE. This CDR3 has 15 residues. Here the CDR3 reads CASSEGRGSGNTIYF. The CDR3 region has the DNA TGTGCCAGCAGCGAGGGTCGCGGATCGGGAAACACCATATATTTT.

This clone was counted a single time. The chain couples TRBV4-3 to TRBJ2-5, with 9 bases lining up with TRBD2. Germline CDR1 reads LGHNA; CDR2 reads YSLEER. This CDR3 contains 16 residues. V lost 4 bases, J lost 0 bases, and 6 bases stayed unmatched. The CDR3 here is CASSPGVAGDQETQYF. The CDR3 DNA reads as TGCGCCAGCAGCCCAGGGGTAGCGGGGGACCAAGAGACCCAGTACTTC.

The gene calls are TRBV10-1 and TRBJ2-7; 16 bases match TRBD2. This CDR3 is 19 amino acids long. CDR1 is WNHNN and CDR2 is SYGVQD in the germline V gene (reference sequence). V shed 0 bases and J 7 bases; nucleotides not matched to a gene: 12. The CDR3 DNA reads as TGCGCCAGCAGTGAGTCGTGGGGGGGGACTAGCGGGAGGGAGAGGGAGCAGTACTTC. Its protein is CASSESWGGTSGREREQYF.

V usage is TRBV5-6 and J usage is TRBJ2-7, with a weak D call TRBD2 (5 bases). The CDR3 has 13 amino acids. V shed 5 bases and J shed 0 bases, with 9 bases lying between them. Per germline, CDR1 SGHDT and CDR2 YYEEEE. The CDR3 bases are TGTGCCAGCAGTTCGGGGTCCTCCTACGAGCAGTACGTC. Its protein is CASSSGSSYEQYV.

The chain links TRBV11-2 to TRBJ1-2; D gene uncertain. Per the germline V gene, CDR1 is SGHAT and CDR2 is FQNNGV. The CDR3 extends over 12 amino acids. Deletions cut 4 bases from V and 6 bases from J, with 9 bases between. The chain's CDR3 is CASSYGVDGYTF. DNA of the CDR3: TGTGCCAGCAGCTACGGAGTAGATGGCTACACCTTC.

With respect to this clone: In the same sample, other DNA sequences code for this CDR3. The chain combines TRBV19 with TRBJ2-1; D is unclear. In germline, CDR1 is LNHDA, CDR2 SQIVND (reference sequence). V lost 1 base to trimming and J lost 4 bases, with 5 bases between them. The CDR3 sequence is 13 residues long. The CDR3 sequence is CASSIGRYNEQFF. The CDR3 DNA follows: TGTGCCAGTAGTATAGGGCGGTACAATGAGCAGTTCTTC.

The chain employs TRBV19 and TRBJ2-1; the D is unclear. Trimming stripped 9 bases from V and 1 base from J, with 10 bases between. The germline gives CDR1 LNHDA, CDR2 SQIVND (reference sequence). The length of the CDR3 is 13 residues. CDR3 nucleotides: TGTGCCAGCCTCTCAGCTTCCTACAATGAGCAGTTCTTC. It specifies CASLSASYNEQFF. The full variable domain, completed using reference TRBV19 and TRBJ2-1, is DGGITQSPKYLFRKEGQNVTLSCEQNLNHDAMYWYRQDPGQGLRLIYYSQIVNDFQKGDIAEGYSVSREKKESFPLTVTSAQKNPTAFYLCASLSASYNEQFFGPGTRLTVL.

The chain employs TRBV15 and TRBJ1-4, with D unclear. The CDR3 covers 19 residues. Germline lookup yields CDR1 LNHNV and CDR2 YYDKDF (reference sequence). The V gene lost 0 bases and the J gene lost 1 base, with 18 bases spanning the gap. For the CDR3, the DNA is TGTGCCACCAGCAGAGAGGGAACAGCTGAAATAGGAACTAATGAAAAACTGTTTTTT. Protein: CATSREGTAEIGTNEKLFF. The full variable domain, its missing parts supplied by reference TRBV15 and TRBJ1-4, is DAMVIQNPRYQVTQFGKPVTLSCSQTLNHNVMYWYQQKSSQAPKLLFHYYDKDFNNEADTPDNFQSRRPNTSFCFLDIRSPGLGDTAMYLCATSREGTAEIGTNEKLFFGSGTQLSVL.